The 21 T cell receptor beta chains reported below all come from one sample, sequenced in a study of blood T cell repertoires in COVID-19. Sequenced by immunoSEQ multiplex PCR; TCRdb stores in-frame clones only, minus some. This sample has about 88,000 clones, with 70% to 90% found just once. The sample taken for sequencing was peripheral blood. Every receptor here comes from a woman older than 75 with acute or convalescent COVID-19.

Points on this clone: The junction shows a germline mismatch at one end, possibly a read error. The chain carries TRBV3-1 (or the pseudogene TRBV3-2) and TRBJ1-2; the match to TRBD1 covers 7 bases. The CDR3 contains 13 residues. Germline V gives CDR1 LGHDT, CDR2 YNNKEL (reference sequence). CDR3 coding DNA: TGTGCCAGCAGCCAAGAAGGAGCAGGGGGGTGTGACTTC. It translates to CASSQEGAGGCDF.

This clone was recorded once. The J gene is TRBJ1-2, the V gene TRBV4-2; no clear D gene. Trimming took off 2 bases at V and 2 bases at J, with 12 bases between the two ends. The CDR3 is 15 amino acids. CDR1 is LGHNA, CDR2 YNFKEQ, per germline. CDR3 bases: TGTGCCAGCAGCCAACCTGGAGGTAACAACTATGGCTACACCTTC. This encodes CASSQPGGNNYGYTF.

The rearrangement uses TRBV13 and TRBJ1-2; TRBD1 matches 8 bases. The germline CDR1 and CDR2 sequences are PRHDT and FYEKMQ (reference sequence). V lost 0 bases and J lost 4; bases outside the gene matches: 4. This CDR3 region has 15 residues. As DNA, the CDR3 is TGTGCCAGCAGCTTAGGGGACAGGGCTCTCTATGGCTACACCTTC. Its translation: CASSLGDRALYGYTF.

The chain combines TRBV5-4 with TRBJ2-7; 10 nucleotides line up with TRBD2. The germline gives CDR1 SGHNT, CDR2 YYREEE (reference sequence). Losses at the gene ends were 0 bases for V and 2 bases for J; bases not matched to a gene: 8. The length of the CDR3 is 17 residues. The CDR3 protein is CASSLALGAGGPYEQYF. CDR3 sequence (DNA): TGTGCCAGCAGCTTGGCCCTAGGAGCGGGGGGGCCCTACGAGCAGTACTTC.

CDR3 nucleotides: TGTGCCAGTAGTCGCCGACAGAGATCTGGAAACACCATATATTTT. It translates to CASSRRQRSGNTIYF. The genes are TRBV19 and TRBJ1-3, with a tentative D call TRBD1 (5 bases). Germline CDR1 LNHDA, CDR2 SQIVND (reference sequence). The V end lost 5 bases, the J end lost 1 base, and 12 bases lay between the germline ends. CDR3 size: 15 residues.

The chain joins TRBV28 to TRBJ1-4; D ambiguous. This CDR3 has 15 residues. Germline lookup yields CDR1 MDHEN and CDR2 SYDVKM. The V end was cut by 6 bases, the J end by 0 bases, with 11 bases between. CDR3 in amino acids: CASRVLSATNEKLFF. The CDR3 bases are TGTGCCAGCAGGGTGTTGAGTGCAACTAATGAAAAACTGTTTTTT.

The chain uses TRBV19 and TRBJ2-2; TRBD1 matches at 7 bases. Germline CDR1 LNHDA, CDR2 SQIVND (reference sequence). This CDR3 region has 15 residues. The junction had 7 bases not matched to a gene; V was cut back by 5 bases and J by 4 bases. The CDR3 region is CASSVQTGTTGELFF. The CDR3 DNA sequence: TGTGCCAGTAGTGTTCAGACAGGGACCACCGGGGAGCTGTTTTTT.

J is TRBJ2-1 and V is TRBV19; 9 bases are shared with TRBD2. J gave up 6 bases and V 0 bases, and 12 bases lay outside the gene matches. CDR3 length: 18 residues. CDR1 is LNHDA, CDR2 SQIVND, per germline (reference sequence). The CDR3 is CASSIDRSGTSRPNEQFF. In DNA, the CDR3 is TGTGCCAGTAGTATAGACCGATCCGGGACTAGCCGACCCAATGAGCAGTTCTTC. Drawing the rest from reference TRBV19 and TRBJ2-1, the complete variable domain is DGGITQSPKYLFRKEGQNVTLSCEQNLNHDAMYWYRQDPGQGLRLIYYSQIVNDFQKGDIAEGYSVSREKKESFPLTVTSAQKNPTAFYLCASSIDRSGTSRPNEQFFGPGTRLTVL.

This chain links TRBV7-6 with TRBJ2-3; 11 positions agree with TRBD2. The germline V gene encodes CDR1 SGHVS and CDR2 FNYEAQ. The CDR3 spans 14 residues. The ends lost 5 bases at V and 5 bases at J; junction bases unmatched: 3. Here the CDR3 reads CASSEGLAGDTQYF. The CDR3 DNA reads TGTGCCAGCAGCGAAGGACTAGCGGGAGATACGCAGTATTTT.

The chain uses TRBV19 and TRBJ1-2, with D possibly matching TRBD1 (5 bases). In germline, CDR1 is LNHDA, CDR2 SQIVND (reference sequence). Trimming pared 7 bases from V and 4 bases from J, leaving 19 bases between. The CDR3 length is 15 residues. CDR3 bases: TGTGCCAGTACCGTCTTTGGATACGGGGGCTATGGCTACACCTTC. Protein: CASTVFGYGGYGYTF. The whole variable domain, remainder taken from reference TRBV19 and TRBJ1-2, is DGGITQSPKYLFRKEGQNVTLSCEQNLNHDAMYWYRQDPGQGLRLIYYSQIVNDFQKGDIAEGYSVSREKKESFPLTVTSAQKNPTAFYLCASTVFGYGGYGYTFGSGTRLTVV.

This chain's CDR3 is CASSFRQSAYEQYF. For the CDR3, the DNA is TGTGCCAGCAGCTTTCGCCAGTCTGCCTACGAGCAGTACTTC. The gene calls are TRBV7-2 and TRBJ2-7; no reliable D call. Germline V gene lookup returns CDR1 SGHTA and CDR2 FQGNSA. Trimming stripped 3 bases from V and 2 bases from J, with 11 bases between. CDR3 length equals 14 residues. Based on the CDR3 plus reference TRBV7-2 and TRBJ2-7, the full variable domain is GAGVSQSPSNKVTEKGKDVELRCDPISGHTALYWYRQSLGQGLEFLIYFQGNSAPDKSGLPSDRFSAERTGGSVSTLTIQRTQQEDSAVYLCASSFRQSAYEQYFGPGTRLTVT.

The chain carries TRBV4-3 and TRBJ1-6; D remains unclear. Per the germline V gene, CDR1 is LGHNA and CDR2 is YSLEER. There are 15 residues in the CDR3. With 4 bases removed from V and 0 bases from J, the gap between germline ends came to 7 bases. CDR3 loop: CASSLVSSYNSPLHF. CDR3 nucleotide sequence: TGCGCCAGCAGCCTAGTAAGCTCCTATAATTCACCCCTCCACTTT.

The rearrangement links TRBV7-9 to TRBJ2-2; no clear D. The ends were cut back, 5 bases at V and 5 bases at J, with 6 bases in the middle. Germline CDR1 and CDR2: SEHNR and FQNEAQ (reference sequence). The CDR3 covers 12 residues. This CDR3 is CASSPQTGELFF. CDR3 coding DNA: TGTGCCAGCAGCCCACAAACCGGGGAGCTGTTTTTT. Looking up the rest from reference TRBV7-9 and TRBJ2-2 gives the full variable domain: DTGVSQNPRHKITKRGQNVTFRCDPISEHNRLYWYRQTLGQGPEFLTYFQNEAQLEKSRLLSDRFSAERPKGSFSTLEIQRTEQGDSAMYLCASSPQTGELFFGEGSRLTVL.

The chain employs TRBV24-1 and TRBJ1-2; 10 bases line up with TRBD1. This CDR3 contains 16 residues. With 3 bases clipped from V and 5 bases from J, the junction kept 8 bases outside the gene matches. CDR1 is KGHDR, CDR2 SFDVKD, per germline. The CDR3 loop is CATSDPRTGGIYGYTF. DNA for the CDR3: TGTGCCACCAGTGATCCCAGGACAGGGGGAATATATGGCTACACCTTC.

The CDR3 DNA reads as TGTGCCAGCAGCTACGGGACAGTCGGGGAGCTGTTTTTT. Translated, it gives CASSYGTVGELFF. The rearrangement joins TRBV28 to TRBJ2-2; 7 bases map to TRBD1. Germline CDR1 reads MDHEN; CDR2 reads SYDVKM. The CDR3 loop spans 13 amino acids. Losses at the gene ends were 6 bases for V and 7 bases for J; bases not matched to a gene: 5.

The chain has TRBV19 and TRBJ1-2; 7 bases are shared with TRBD1. V lost 11 bases and J lost 10; bases outside the gene matches: 13. CDR1 and CDR2 (germline): LNHDA, SQIVND (reference sequence). This CDR3 is built from 12 residues. The CDR3 DNA is TGTGCCCCTTACGTCTCGACAGGGAACTACACCTTC. It encodes CAPYVSTGNYTF.

The chain employs TRBV7-9 and TRBJ2-1; D is perhaps TRBD1 (6 bases). V dropped 2 bases and J dropped 8 bases, with 16 bases sitting between them. The CDR3 length is 15 residues. Per germline, CDR1 SEHNR and CDR2 FQNEAQ (reference sequence). CDR3 in DNA: TGTGCCAGCAGCTTATTAGTGGGGGCATCGGATGAGCAGTTCTTC. Translation: CASSLLVGASDEQFF.

The J gene is TRBJ1-2, the V gene TRBV3-1 (or the pseudogene TRBV3-2); D is uncertain. V lost 0 bases and J 9 bases, leaving 11 bases between the germline ends. CDR3 size: 13 residues. Per the germline V gene, CDR1 is LGHDT and CDR2 is YNNKEL (reference sequence). The CDR3, as DNA: TGTGCCAGCAGCCAAGATCCCCGAGGGAGCTACACCTTC. Encoded protein: CASSQDPRGSYTF.

The gene calls are TRBV11-2 and TRBJ1-2, with unresolved D. The CDR3 consists of 15 residues. Germline CDR1 and CDR2: SGHAT and FQNNGV. Between the trimmed V and J ends, which lost 3 bases and 4 bases, there was a span of 15 bases. CDR3 amino acids: CASSFRLSAAYGYTF. The CDR3 DNA reads as TGTGCCAGCAGCTTTCGCCTCAGCGCGGCCTATGGCTACACCTTC. The whole variable domain, filled in from reference TRBV11-2 and TRBJ1-2, reads EAGVAQSPRYKIIEKRQSVAFWCNPISGHATLYWYQQILGQGPKLLIQFQNNGVVDDSQLPKDRFSAERLKGVDSTLKIQPAKLEDSAVYLCASSFRLSAAYGYTFGSGTRLTVV.

This clone was found once. This chain connects TRBV5-1 to TRBJ2-7, with 9 bases aligning to TRBD1. The trim removed 4 bases at V and 7 bases at J, leaving 9 bases unmatched. This CDR3 region has 14 residues. From germline, CDR1 is SGHRS and CDR2 YFSETQ. The chain's CDR3 is CASSQEQGAGEQYF. The CDR3 DNA is TGCGCCAGCAGCCAGGAACAGGGGGCTGGGGAGCAGTACTTC.

V is TRBV20-1 and J is TRBJ1-6, with 7 bases that match TRBD1. The length of the CDR3 is 10 residues. Trimming cost V 1 base and J 18 bases; bases outside gene matches: 3. Germline CDR1 and CDR2: DFQATT and SNEGSKA (reference sequence). CDR3 residues: CSARGTGPHF. The CDR3 bases are TGCAGTGCTAGAGGGACAGGCCCCCACTTT.